This T cell receptor (beta chain) was documented in a study of cytomegalovirus exposure and HLA in healthy donors (TCRdb year 2017). Concerning the study at large: According to a later analysis, one platform produced both the roughly 120 validation repertoires and the 550 to 800 repertoires of the first cohort. The aim of the study was to test whether cataloging public T cell receptors could identify signatures of past pathogen exposure. Besides the first cohort of 666 subjects, a separate validation cohort made up of over a hundred different subjects was used. To predict cytomegalovirus infection status, the study brought together high-throughput TCR immunosequencing, statistical association of individual TCRs with disease status, and machine learning.

V ends up 1 base short and J 7 bases short, with an unmatched junction base count of 7. The CDR3 spans 16 residues, from the cysteine through the phenylalanine. Of all the DNA, just the CDR3 is kept, 48 bases in frame from base 1. Based on the germline V gene (reference sequence), the CDR1 and CDR2 sequences are SEHNR and FQNEAQ. The donors belonged to the validation cohort of roughly 120 subjects, which was separate from the approximately 610-subject first cohort. This clone appeared a single time. Its target antigen remains unknown. One base away there is no much larger clone; base qualities are not given. The method behind the library was the immunoSEQ multiplex PCR assay. The authors' analysis ran thus. To diagnose cytomegalovirus status from the catalog of TCR beta chain sequences, a statistical classification framework was built. Here the immuneACCESS table is served through TCRdb, limited to in-frame sequences with V and J called. Missing clones are a known gap in these copies; in checked studies unresolved V genes cover under half, and the rest lacks a known reason. D and trimming were read from the DNA, whereas the V and J calls and clone size are those reported in that table. The sample profile shows 55,000 to 80,000 clones; approximately 93% of them were found once. 1.4% of the sample comes from the top ten.

Overall results and qualifications from the work: In a later analysis, TCRs clustered in the first cohort were found to also tend to co-occur in the roughly 120 validation repertoires, with around 94% of cluster scores above 0. It was suggested by the authors that the approach could potentially be generalized to other disease states and immunological phenotypes. Three of the identified cytomegalovirus-associated TCR beta chains were confirmed in vitro to be specific for cytomegalovirus antigens. Across donors, most TCR sequences were observed very rarely, whereas some public TCRs were present in many individuals. Cytomegalovirus status was reported to be diagnosed by the classifier with high specificity and sensitivity in both the original and validation cohorts. The study listed approximately 150 TCR beta chains as associated with cytomegalovirus. A later analysis lacked HLA typing for the validation cohort, so it scored co-occurrence in that cohort across all 130 or so repertoires.

The clonotype comes from a man younger than 35 in good health and CMV-seropositive. Sequencing was carried out using PBMCs. Recombination joined TRBV7-9 with TRBJ2-7, with 13 bases aligning to TRBD2. Here the CDR3 is given as CASSLGLAGGSGEQYF. The sequenced DNA: TGTGCCAGCAGCTTAGGACTAGCGGGAGGATCGGGGGAGCAGTACTTC.